Listed below are T cell receptor beta chains from one sample, sequenced in a study of Graves' ophthalmopathy and Graves' hyperthyroidism. In TCRdb, the multiplex PCR reads were re-called with MiXCR into one record per CDR3 protein. Among approximately 500,000 distinct CDR3 sequences listed, approximately 15% were seen once. What was sequenced was blood. The receptors originated from a woman younger than 45 with Graves' ophthalmopathy. CDR3s include the opening cysteine and the closing phenylalanine or tryptophan. Fields, in order: J gene, V gene, CDR3 protein.

J: TRBJ1-5
V: TRBV2
CDR3: CASSGRTASNQPQHF

J: TRBJ2-6
V: TRBV6-5
CDR3: CASSYEVGGANVLTF

J: TRBJ2-2
V: TRBV3-1
CDR3: CASSHRTSRNTGELFF

J: TRBJ2-7
V: TRBV5-1
CDR3: CASSLEWDRARYEQYF

J: TRBJ1-6
V: TRBV6-5
CDR3: CASYRGGVLGSPLHF

J: TRBJ1-2
V: TRBV6-5
CDR3: CASSYGGGSVGYTF

J: TRBJ2-2
V: TRBV2
CDR3: CASSVEAGELFF

J: TRBJ1-5
V: TRBV10-3
CDR3: CAISESRGQSKGINQPQHF

J: TRBJ2-5
V: TRBV7-7
CDR3: CASSPTGTRRETQYF

J: TRBJ2-7
V: TRBV12-5
CDR3: CASGGVRTAPSSYEQYF

J: TRBJ1-3
V: TRBV7-9
CDR3: CASSIDRGSGNTIYF

J: TRBJ2-2
V: TRBV18
CDR3: CASSRIATGDNTGELFF

J: TRBJ1-5
V: TRBV30
CDR3: CAWSVESNQPQHF

J: TRBJ2-5
V: TRBV3-1
CDR3: CASSHPTGGQETQYF

J: TRBJ1-1
V: TRBV27
CDR3: CASSSGQGRLTEAFF

J: TRBJ1-5
V: TRBV6-1
CDR3: CASRSSPSPSNQPQHF

J: TRBJ1-6
V: TRBV27
CDR3: CASQGGSYNSPLHF